This T cell receptor beta chain was captured by sequencing in a study of blood T cell repertoires in COVID-19. Individuals drawn from about 26 US areas were about 18 to 90 years old. Exposed participants came across a COVID-19 case within 2 weeks before study entry. Trimming at V came to 2 bases and at J to 5 bases, leaving 8 bases not matched to a gene. The germline V gene encodes CDR1 LNHDA and CDR2 SQIVND (reference sequence). The CDR3 length is 16 residues. As originally analysed: Estimation of nucleated cell counts relied on the amplification of reference gene primers. Clones were read by immunoSEQ multiplex PCR, and TCRdb kept only the in-frame ones, dropping some. V, J and clone size derive from that table, while D and trimming were established from the DNA sequence. The table has 150,000 to 200,000 clones, roughly 80% seen once.

The chain carries TRBV19 and TRBJ2-5; 10 bases agree with TRBD2. The receptor was isolated from a man in his 60s who had been exposed to COVID-19. Material for sequencing was PBMCs or T cells enriched from blood (not recorded which). CDR3 residues: CASSITPGLARETQYF. The CDR3 DNA follows: TGTGCCAGTAGTATAACTCCGGGACTAGCGAGGGAGACCCAGTACTTC.